Listed below are T cell receptor beta chains from one sample, sequenced in a study of control samples from healthy donors and cancer patients. Here immunoSEQ multiplex PCR was the method, and the copy in TCRdb shows in-frame clones only, minus some. The sample holds 100,000 to 150,000 clones; roughly 92% are singletons and the top ten take around 5.1%. Sequencing input: blood. The origin of the receptors is a man aged 18-30 years in good health. The conserved cysteine and the conserved F or W are not part of the CDR3 here. Only part of the rows carry a size: once, few, many, or a class if the clone is expanded.

j_call: TRBJ2-7
v_call: TRBV24-1
clone_size: .
cdr3_aa: ATSDAGGPYEQY

j_call: TRBJ2-2
v_call: TRBV13
clone_size: .
cdr3_aa: ASSAAGTGTDTGELF

j_call: TRBJ2-5
v_call: TRBV10-3
clone_size: .
cdr3_aa: AISVRGETQY

j_call: TRBJ1-6
v_call: TRBV5-6
clone_size: .
cdr3_aa: ASSLGSGGSNSPLH

j_call: TRBJ1-4
v_call: TRBV4-1
clone_size: .
cdr3_aa: ASSQGGARGVKKLF

j_call: TRBJ2-1
v_call: TRBV28
clone_size: .
cdr3_aa: ASRLAGGYNEQF

j_call: TRBJ1-1
v_call: TRBV6-6
clone_size: .
cdr3_aa: ASSRFQPGTANTEAF

j_call: TRBJ2-7
v_call: TRBV5-6
clone_size: once
cdr3_aa: ASSLGPGQTYEQY

j_call: TRBJ2-7
v_call: TRBV2
clone_size: .
cdr3_aa: AIAGQGYQQY

j_call: TRBJ2-2
v_call: TRBV6-5
clone_size: .
cdr3_aa: ASSRLAGDTGELF

j_call: TRBJ1-2
v_call: TRBV7-3
clone_size: .
cdr3_aa: ASSLIFVQGASHGYT

j_call: TRBJ1-2
v_call: TRBV6-5
clone_size: .
cdr3_aa: ASRQINYGYT

j_call: TRBJ2-3
v_call: TRBV4-2
clone_size: .
cdr3_aa: ASSHGRGAQDTQY

j_call: TRBJ2-3
v_call: TRBV5-1
clone_size: .
cdr3_aa: ASSLVSGGSLDTQY

j_call: TRBJ2-3
v_call: TRBV7-9
clone_size: .
cdr3_aa: ASKRDRDYTDTQY

j_call: TRBJ2-7
v_call: TRBV5-1
clone_size: .
cdr3_aa: ASSFPQSYEQY

j_call: TRBJ2-4
v_call: TRBV7-2
clone_size: .
cdr3_aa: ASSLGGWGAVKNIQY

j_call: TRBJ1-1
v_call: TRBV6-6
clone_size: .
cdr3_aa: ASSSGAEAF

j_call: TRBJ2-2
v_call: TRBV12-3/TRBV12-4
clone_size: .
cdr3_aa: ASILVSTGELF

j_call: TRBJ2-2
v_call: TRBV9
clone_size: .
cdr3_aa: ASSPAGLAGGRGTEELF

j_call: TRBJ1-1
v_call: TRBV12-5
clone_size: .
cdr3_aa: ASGSGQGDTEAF

j_call: TRBJ1-6
v_call: TRBV5-6
clone_size: .
cdr3_aa: ASSRTGHPYNSPLH

j_call: TRBJ1-5
v_call: TRBV9
clone_size: .
cdr3_aa: ASSAAGGYQPQH

j_call: TRBJ2-7
v_call: TRBV6-1
clone_size: .
cdr3_aa: ASSDGTGGEPPSEQY

j_call: TRBJ1-2
v_call: TRBV24-1
clone_size: once
cdr3_aa: ATSDLRYSAAPFDYGYT

j_call: TRBJ2-2
v_call: TRBV20-1
clone_size: .
cdr3_aa: SASENTGELF

j_call: TRBJ1-3
v_call: TRBV7-7
clone_size: once
cdr3_aa: ASSPHPGSGNTIY

j_call: TRBJ2-3
v_call: TRBV19
clone_size: .
cdr3_aa: ASRLRDPQY

j_call: TRBJ1-2
v_call: TRBV5-6
clone_size: .
cdr3_aa: ASSGRTGAWGYT

j_call: TRBJ1-4
v_call: TRBV6-1
clone_size: .
cdr3_aa: ASSEGDRVNEKLF